The 15 T cell receptor beta chains below were found in one sample sequenced in a study of T cell repertoires in cytomegalovirus infection. TCRdb ran MiXCR on the reads and lists one entry per CDR3 protein. The table includes 630,000 or so distinct CDR3 sequences, 20% to 25% detected once. The sample comprised CD8+ T cells from PBMCs. The receptors were sampled from a human donor in good health (CMV status not recorded). Some clones in this sample may be carry-over from other donors' samples.

This clonotype was seen a few times. The chain employs TRBV28 and TRBJ2-3, with a tentative D call TRBD2 (6 bases). The V end lost 2 bases, the J end lost 4 bases, and 13 bases lay between the germline ends. Germline V gene data show CDR1 as MDHEN and CDR2 as SYDVKM. This CDR3 has 15 residues. In nucleotides, the CDR3 is TGTGCCAGCAGTTTAAACAGCGGGCGCCCAGATACGCAGTATTTT. Translating it yields CASSLNSGRPDTQYF.

The rearrangement uses TRBV20-1 and TRBJ2-7; tentative D call: TRBD1 (6 bases). The V gene's germline CDR1 is DFQATT and CDR2 SNEGSKA (reference sequence). Trimming cost V 5 bases and J 2 bases, with 13 bases left between them. This CDR3 comprises 13 residues. The CDR3 reads CSARTDLTYEQYF. The CDR3 region has the DNA TGCAGTGCTCGGACAGACCTAACCTACGAGCAGTACTTC.

This clonotype was detected many times. This chain joins TRBV11-1 and TRBJ1-1; D is undetermined. Between the trimmed V and J ends, which lost 2 bases and 5 bases, there was a span of 6 bases. Per the germline V gene, CDR1 is SGHAT and CDR2 is FQDESV (reference sequence). The length of the CDR3 is 12 residues. The CDR3: CASSLRTTEAFF. The CDR3 DNA sequence: TGTGCCAGCAGCTTACGTACTACTGAAGCTTTCTTT.

This clonotype was seen only a few times. This chain connects TRBV20-1 to TRBJ2-7; 8 bases match TRBD2. Germline trimming cut 0 bases from V and 2 bases from J; bases unmatched to any gene: 9. From germline, CDR1 is DFQATT and CDR2 SNEGSKA (reference sequence). The CDR3 runs 16 residues. CDR3 nucleotide sequence: TGCAGTGCTAGAGATCCCTTAGCGGGGAGCCCCTACGAGCAGTACGTC. Its protein product is CSARDPLAGSPYEQYV.

This clonotype was found a few times. This chain connects TRBV7-9 to TRBJ2-1; 9 bases agree with TRBD1. The germline V gene encodes CDR1 SEHNR and CDR2 FQNEAQ (reference sequence). CDR3 length equals 16 residues. The J segment lost 2 bases and the V segment lost 2 bases, leaving 4 bases of the junction unmatched. CDR3 coding DNA: TGTGCCAGCAGCTTACCCGGGGACAGGGCCTACAATGAGCAGTTCTTC. Its protein product is CASSLPGDRAYNEQFF.

V and J are TRBV6-5 and TRBJ2-7, with D unresolved. Per germline, CDR1 MNHEY and CDR2 SVGAGI. The CDR3 contains 17 residues. With 6 bases removed from V and 2 bases from J, the gap between germline ends came to 23 bases. The CDR3 DNA sequence: TGTGCCAGCAGCCCGAGTCCCTTCCTATTCGATACCTACGAGCAGTACTTC. Amino acids: CASSPSPFLFDTYEQYF.

The rearrangement joins TRBV28 to TRBJ2-5; possible D gene TRBD2, 5 bases. The CDR3 loop spans 14 amino acids. Germline CDR1 and CDR2: MDHEN and SYDVKM. The V end was cut by 5 bases, the J end by 5 bases, with 15 bases between. CDR3 residues: CASSTLLARETQYF. The CDR3 DNA reads TGTGCCAGCAGTACCCTGTTAGCGAGGGAGACCCAGTACTTC. The complete variable domain, with remaining parts taken from reference TRBV28 and TRBJ2-5, reads DVKVTQSSRYLVKRTGEKVFLECVQDMDHENMFWYRQDPGLGLRLIYFSYDVKMKEKGDIPEGYSVSREKKERFSLILESASTNQTSMYLCASSTLLARETQYFGPGTRLLVL.

This clonotype was counted ten times or more. This sequence joins TRBV7-2 and TRBJ2-5, with D maybe TRBD2 (5 bases). V was pared by 6 bases and J by 4 bases, with 18 bases between. Germline V gene data show CDR1 as SGHTA and CDR2 as FQGNSA. The length of the CDR3 is 15 residues. The CDR3: CASSSDFRGGETQYF. Here the CDR3 DNA reads TGTGCCAGCAGTTCGGACTTCCGGGGTGGAGAGACCCAGTACTTC.

This clonotype was counted only a few times. The rearrangement links TRBV28 to TRBJ1-1; D remains unclear. Germline V gene sequence: CDR1 MDHEN, CDR2 SYDVKM. The CDR3 loop spans 15 amino acids. Trimming left V 4 bases short and J 1 base short, with 13 bases between. CDR3 amino acids: CASSSPLSTNTEAFF. The CDR3 nucleotides read TGTGCCAGCAGTTCCCCGCTCAGCACGAACACTGAAGCTTTCTTT.

The chain joins TRBV28 to TRBJ2-5; the match to TRBD2 covers 10 bases. The germline CDR1 and CDR2 sequences are MDHEN and SYDVKM. With 3 bases clipped from V and 5 bases from J, the junction kept 12 bases outside the gene matches. The CDR3 loop spans 17 amino acids. Written as DNA, the CDR3 is TGTGCCAGCAGTTTCCATCTAGCGGGGGCCACAAAGGAGACCCAGTACTTC. Residues: CASSFHLAGATKETQYF.

The rearrangement joins TRBV10-1 to TRBJ2-2; 8 nucleotides agree with TRBD2. The trim removed 3 bases at V and 0 bases at J, leaving 3 bases unmatched. This CDR3 is built from 16 residues. Germline V CDR1 and CDR2: WNHNN, SYGVQD (reference sequence). CDR3 amino acids: CASSDSGAPNTGELFF. CDR3 bases: TGCGCCAGCAGTGATAGCGGGGCCCCGAACACCGGGGAGCTGTTTTTT.

This clonotype was found a few times. The V and J genes are TRBV25-1 and TRBJ1-1; perhaps TRBD1 as D (5 bases). The CDR3 length is 14 residues. Germline V gene data show CDR1 as MGHDK and CDR2 as SYGVNS. Trimming shortened V by 10 bases and J by 3 bases, and 18 bases separated the two germline ends. CDR3 loop: CATQKGGAYTEAFF. The DNA for the CDR3 is TGTGCCACCCAAAAGGGAGGGGCCTACACTGAAGCTTTCTTT.

The J gene is TRBJ1-2, the V gene TRBV7-9; the D is unclear. CDR3 size: 14 residues. From germline, CDR1 is SEHNR and CDR2 FQNEAQ (reference sequence). Deletions cut 3 bases from V and 1 base from J, with 9 bases between. The CDR3 DNA is TGTGCCAGCAGCTTGCGGTCGGATAACTATGGCTACACCTTC. Translated, it gives CASSLRSDNYGYTF.

This clonotype turned up a few times. The genes are TRBV14 and TRBJ2-5; possibly TRBD1 for D (6 bases). The germline V and J ends were trimmed by 0 bases and 5 bases, with 25 bases remaining between them. The germline CDR1 and CDR2 sequences are SGHDN and FVKESK. The CDR3 runs to 19 residues. CDR3 bases: TGTGCCAGCAGCCAAGAAATCCCATCCAGGGGCACCGCCGATGAGACCCAGTACTTC. Translation: CASSQEIPSRGTADETQYF.

The chain joins TRBV12-3 or TRBV12-4 to TRBJ2-3; D is undetermined. The CDR3 is 13 amino acids. DNA for the CDR3: TGTGCGTGGGCAGATCACAACACAGATACGCAGTATTTT. As protein: CAWADHNTDTQYF.